Here is one TCR beta chain with its context. TCRdb re-analysed the RT-PCR reads in MiXCR, keeping a single row per CDR3 protein. The sample records about 540,000 distinct CDR3 sequences, 20% to 25% being singletons. The ends were cut back, 3 bases at V and 4 bases at J, with 13 bases in the middle. CDR3 size: 14 residues. The germline V gene encodes CDR1 DFQATT and CDR2 SNEGSKA (reference sequence). The entry originates in a study of response to subunit inactivated influenza vaccine. These data were likewise used in another study, on T cells expressing NK-cell markers. Turning to that study: A 5'RACE template switching approach incorporating UMIs was used to make TCR beta cDNA. Six donors had dominant NKG2C+ clonotypes that comprised roughly 1.0-8% of their CD8+ T cells. Researchers report these clonotypes also headed the CD3+CD56-NKG2C+ fraction in several donors.

The origin of this receptor is a man in his fifties or sixties who received an inactivated influenza vaccine. Sequencing was performed on CD4+ T cells sorted from PBMCs, taken 11 to 12 days after vaccination. The chain recombines TRBV20-1 with TRBJ2-1; D might be TRBD1 (7 bases). The CDR3 nucleotides read TGCAGTGCTAGGGACAGGAGGGGTTACAATGAGCAGTTCTTC. Translated, it gives CSARDRRGYNEQFF.